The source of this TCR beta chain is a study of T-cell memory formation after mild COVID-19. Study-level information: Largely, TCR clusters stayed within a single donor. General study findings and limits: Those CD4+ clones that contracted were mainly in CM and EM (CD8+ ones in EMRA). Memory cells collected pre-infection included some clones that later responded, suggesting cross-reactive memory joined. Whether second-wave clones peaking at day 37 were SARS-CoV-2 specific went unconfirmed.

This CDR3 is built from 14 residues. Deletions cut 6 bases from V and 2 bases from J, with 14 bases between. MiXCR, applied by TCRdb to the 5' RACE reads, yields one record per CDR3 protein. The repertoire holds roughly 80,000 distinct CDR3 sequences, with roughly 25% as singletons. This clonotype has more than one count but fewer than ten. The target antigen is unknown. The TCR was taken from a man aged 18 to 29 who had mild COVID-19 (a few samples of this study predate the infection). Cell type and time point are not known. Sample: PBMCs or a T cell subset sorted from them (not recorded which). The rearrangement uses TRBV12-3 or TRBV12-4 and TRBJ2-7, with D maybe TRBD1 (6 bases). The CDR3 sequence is CASSPTGNAYEQYF. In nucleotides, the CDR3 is TGTGCCAGCAGCCCCACAGGGAACGCCTACGAGCAGTACTTC.